Here is one T cell receptor (beta chain) with its context. What it binds is not known. The data were produced by immunoSEQ multiplex PCR, yet TCRdb's version contains in-frame clones alone and is incomplete. The profile covers more than 65,000 clones, with over 85% appearing a single time and roughly 0.53% taken by the ten largest. V was pared by 3 bases and J by 4 bases, with 6 bases of the junction left unmatched. The CDR3 loop spans 14 amino acids. CDR1 is SQVTM and CDR2 is ANQGSEA in the germline V gene. This sample stems from a study of graft-versus-host responses after intestinal transplantation. Study details: Anti-thymocyte globulin induction, then tacrolimus and steroids for two to four years, went to all recipients.

Study results and limitations: Early declines in HvG clones that occurred post-transplant were associated with peak circulating GvH clone levels.

The specimen was unstimulated CD8+ T cells sorted from spleen or lymph node cells, collected before intestinal transplant. The TCR originated in a human donor who received an intestinal transplant. The rearrangement uses TRBV29-1 and TRBJ2-1; 7 bases match TRBD2. The CDR3 DNA is TGCAGCGTTGAGGGGCGGGAGAGATACAATGAGCAGTTCTTC. It specifies CSVEGRERYNEQFF.